Each of the 21 T cell receptor beta chains below was sequenced from the same sample in a study of shared clonotypes between healthy human individuals (dated by TCRdb to the early 2020s). The method was the immunoSEQ multiplex PCR assay. As stored in TCRdb, this immuneACCESS dataset retains in-frame rearrangements with V and J assigned. A fraction of the clones does not appear; measured against another copy, unresolved V genes explain less than half of the discrepancy, and the remainder lacks a known reason. This sample has about 600,000 clones in its table, and roughly 98% of those were observed once. Jointly, the top ten make up approximately 0.3% of the sample. CD8 naive samples consisted of CD45RO-negative cells that were positively selected for CCR7, yielding a CD45RA+CCR7+ population without TemRA cells. The material sequenced was naive CD8+ T cells sorted from blood. Taken with the paper, the label for cell subset or site translates to: CD45RA+CCR7+. These receptors all come from a man aged 25 to 40 in good health.

The genes are TRBV7-9 and TRBJ2-3; the match to TRBD1 covers 9 bases. Looked up from germline, CDR1 is SEHNR and CDR2 is FQNEAQ (reference sequence). Trimming took 5 bases from V and 0 from J; bases not matched to a gene: 9. There are 17 residues in the CDR3. The CDR3 DNA reads TGTGCCAGCAGCGACCGGGACAGGGCCCCCAGCACAGATACGCAGTATTTT. Translation: CASSDRDRAPSTDTQYF. Using reference TRBV7-9 and TRBJ2-3 for the parts outside the CDR3, the full variable domain is DTGVSQNPRHKITKRGQNVTFRCDPISEHNRLYWYRQTLGQGPEFLTYFQNEAQLEKSRLLSDRFSAERPKGSFSTLEIQRTEQGDSAMYLCASSDRDRAPSTDTQYFGPGTRLTVL.

The chain links TRBV15 to TRBJ1-1; D is ambiguous. Germline-derived CDR1 and CDR2 are LNHNV and YYDKDF (reference sequence). V was trimmed by 0 bases and J by 3 bases, leaving 17 bases between them. The length of the CDR3 is 17 residues. The chain's CDR3 is CATSRDWSAGRDTEAFF. The CDR3 coding sequence is TGTGCCACCAGCAGAGATTGGAGCGCCGGGAGGGACACTGAAGCTTTCTTT. The full variable domain, in which reference TRBV15 and TRBJ1-1 provide the parts outside the CDR3, is DAMVIQNPRYQVTQFGKPVTLSCSQTLNHNVMYWYQQKSSQAPKLLFHYYDKDFNNEADTPDNFQSRRPNTSFCFLDIRSPGLGDTAMYLCATSRDWSAGRDTEAFFGQGTRLTVV.

The V and J genes are TRBV27 and TRBJ2-7; 9 positions match TRBD1. Germline V gene lookup returns CDR1 MNHEY and CDR2 SMNVEV (reference sequence). J gave up 3 bases and V 5 bases, and 11 bases lay outside the gene matches. The CDR3 is made up of 16 amino acids. DNA of the CDR3: TGTGCCAGCAGTGGAACCGGGACAGGGACTTTCTACGAGCAGTACTTC. As protein: CASSGTGTGTFYEQYF.

The chain links TRBV28 to TRBJ2-3, with D hard to call. Germline V gene sequence: CDR1 MDHEN, CDR2 SYDVKM. The CDR3 sequence is 14 residues long. With 4 bases removed from V and 2 bases from J, the gap between germline ends came to 10 bases. CDR3 loop: CASSYGPTTDTQYF. DNA of the CDR3: TGTGCCAGCAGTTATGGACCGACCACAGATACGCAGTATTTT.

V and J are TRBV7-8 and TRBJ2-1, with 7 bases aligning to TRBD2. The ends lost 1 base at V and 9 bases at J; junction bases unmatched: 12. CDR1 SGHVS and CDR2 FQNEAQ come from the germline V gene. The CDR3 runs to 16 residues. The CDR3 DNA sequence: TGTGCCAGCAGCTTAGGCTCGTCGACTAGCTCTACTGAGCAGTTCTTC. It is translated as CASSLGSSTSSTEQFF.

This chain connects TRBV5-5 to TRBJ2-7; 7 nucleotides match TRBD1. Germline V lookup: CDR1 SGHKS, CDR2 YYEKEE (reference sequence). J was trimmed by 3 bases and V by 2 bases; bases with no gene match: 5. CDR3 length: 14 amino acids. Here the CDR3 reads CASSFPGQNYEQYF. DNA for the CDR3: TGTGCCAGCAGCTTCCCGGGACAGAACTACGAGCAGTACTTC.

The genes are TRBV6-5 and TRBJ1-1; a weak D match, TRBD1 (6 bases). The germline gives CDR1 MNHEY, CDR2 SVGAGI. The V gene lost 6 bases and the J gene lost 5 bases, with 16 bases spanning the gap. The CDR3 consists of 14 residues. The DNA of the CDR3 is TGTGCCAGCAGCCTACAGGGAGGAAGGACTGAAGCTTTCTTT. Encoded protein: CASSLQGGRTEAFF.

The chain couples TRBV7-9 to TRBJ2-5; 8 bases line up with TRBD2. After removal of 6 bases from V and 4 bases from J, the junction contained 7 bases not matched to a gene. Germline lookup yields CDR1 SEHNR and CDR2 FQNEAQ (reference sequence). CDR3 size: 14 residues. CDR3 coding DNA: TGTGCCAGCAGGGCGGCGGGGGGAAGAGAGACCCAGTACTTC. Residues: CASRAAGGRETQYF.

This clone was observed once. This chain joins TRBV5-4 and TRBJ1-2; D ambiguous. Per germline, CDR1 SGHNT and CDR2 YYREEE (reference sequence). This CDR3 contains 15 residues. Trimming left V 1 base short and J 6 bases short, with 16 bases between. The CDR3 region is CASSLYILGRDGYTF. CDR3 DNA: TGTGCCAGCAGCTTGTATATTCTCGGGCGGGATGGCTACACCTTC.

The chain carries TRBV7-9 and TRBJ2-7; D remains ambiguous. This CDR3 has 17 amino acids. The germline CDR1 and CDR2 sequences are SEHNR and FQNEAQ (reference sequence). Trimming left V 0 bases short and J 0 bases short, with 15 bases between. CDR3 loop: CASSLAGILTGSYEQYF. CDR3 sequence (DNA): TGTGCCAGCAGCTTAGCAGGGATCCTAACTGGCTCCTACGAGCAGTACTTC. Using reference TRBV7-9 and TRBJ2-7 for the parts outside the CDR3, the full variable domain is DTGVSQNPRHKITKRGQNVTFRCDPISEHNRLYWYRQTLGQGPEFLTYFQNEAQLEKSRLLSDRFSAERPKGSFSTLEIQRTEQGDSAMYLCASSLAGILTGSYEQYFGPGTRLTVT.

CDR3 loop: CASSAQRLSYEQYF. As DNA, the CDR3 is TGCGCCAGCAGTGCCCAGCGGTTATCCTACGAGCAGTACTTC. This chain uses TRBV10-2 with TRBJ2-7, with D possibly TRBD2 on 5 matching bases. Trimming left V 4 bases short and J 1 base short, with 11 bases between. Germline CDR1 reads WSHSY; CDR2 reads SAAADI. The CDR3 consists of 14 residues.

As concerns this clone: The sample holds other DNA sequences that translate to the same CDR3. The chain carries TRBV18 and TRBJ2-7; 7 bases align to TRBD1. The V gene's germline CDR1 is KGHSH and CDR2 LQKENI. The trim removed 3 bases at V and 2 bases at J, leaving 1 base unmatched. This CDR3 comprises 13 residues. CDR3 region: CASSPGTAYEQYF. In DNA, the CDR3 is TGTGCCAGCTCACCCGGGACAGCCTACGAGCAGTACTTC.

V is TRBV5-6 and J is TRBJ1-2, with 9 positions matching TRBD1. The trim removed 0 bases at V and 10 bases at J, leaving 1 base unmatched. This CDR3 has 12 residues. Looked up from germline, CDR1 is SGHDT and CDR2 is YYEEEE. The CDR3 loop is CASSLGTGVYTF. The CDR3 DNA is TGTGCCAGCAGCTTGGGGACAGGGGTCTACACCTTC.

The chain recombines TRBV7-6 with TRBJ2-5; TRBD1 might be the D (5 bases). Germline-derived CDR1 and CDR2 are SGHVS and FNYEAQ. The CDR3 is 17 amino acids. V was clipped by 5 bases and J by 2 bases, with 21 bases between them. Written as DNA, the CDR3 is TGTGCCAGCAGCCTAAAACTGTCGACAGTTAAGCAAGAGACCCAGTACTTC. Translating it yields CASSLKLSTVKQETQYF. The full variable domain, completed using reference TRBV7-6 and TRBJ2-5, is GAGVSQSPRYKVTKRGQDVALRCDPISGHVSLYWYRQALGQGPEFLTYFNYEAQQDKSGLPNDRFSAERPEGSISTLTIQRTEQRDSAMYRCASSLKLSTVKQETQYFGPGTRLLVL.

The chain uses TRBV10-3 and TRBJ2-5; perhaps D is TRBD1 or TRBD2 (5 bases each). Germline V gene sequence: CDR1 ENHRY, CDR2 SYGVKD. The ends were cut back, 8 bases at V and 5 bases at J, with 15 bases in the middle. This CDR3 contains 13 residues. CDR3 amino acids: CAIRDHRRETQYF. CDR3 bases: TGTGCCATCCGGGACCACAGACGGGAGACCCAGTACTTC.

The V and J genes are TRBV7-2 and TRBJ2-1, with D possibly being TRBD2 (6 bases). Trimming stripped 2 bases from V and 6 bases from J, with 17 bases between. Germline lookup yields CDR1 SGHTA and CDR2 FQGNSA. The CDR3 extends over 16 amino acids. The CDR3 loop is CASSLSWASVRNEQFF. DNA of the CDR3: TGTGCCAGCAGCTTAAGTTGGGCTAGCGTCCGCAATGAGCAGTTCTTC.

J is TRBJ2-7 and V is TRBV28; TRBD1 matches at 7 bases. CDR3 length equals 13 residues. Germline values: CDR1 MDHEN, CDR2 SYDVKM. V lost 6 bases, J lost 3 bases, and 5 bases stayed unmatched. The CDR3, as DNA: TGTGCCAGCAGAGACAGGGTGGGCTACGAGCAGTACTTC. As protein: CASRDRVGYEQYF.

CDR3 residues: CASSPGLAERTDTQYF. The CDR3 nucleotides are TGTGCCAGCAGCCCGGGACTAGCGGAACGCACAGATACGCAGTATTTT. V usage is TRBV5-4 and J usage is TRBJ2-3; 11 bases map to TRBD2. V was pared by 4 bases and J by 1 base, with 5 bases of the junction left unmatched. Per the germline V gene, CDR1 is SGHNT and CDR2 is YYREEE (reference sequence). The CDR3 has 16 amino acids.

The chain links TRBV9 to TRBJ2-7; D is ambiguous. The CDR3 has 17 amino acids. Germline loops: CDR1 SGDLS, CDR2 YYNGEE. Trimming pared 0 bases from V and 0 bases from J, leaving 16 bases between. CDR3 protein: CASSVGVPGSNSYEQYF. Written as DNA, the CDR3 is TGTGCCAGCAGCGTAGGAGTGCCGGGCAGTAACTCCTACGAGCAGTACTTC.

The chain carries TRBV11-2 and TRBJ2-7; 7 bases line up with TRBD2. V was pared by 5 bases and J by 2 bases, with 6 bases of the junction left unmatched. Germline CDR1 reads SGHAT; CDR2 reads FQNNGV. The CDR3 covers 14 residues. The CDR3 DNA is TGTGCCAGCAGCCCCGACGCGGGGGCCTACGAGCAGTACTTC. Its translation: CASSPDAGAYEQYF.

This chain connects TRBV6-6 to TRBJ2-1; 11 bases are a match to TRBD2. CDR3 length equals 16 residues. The germline V gene has CDR1 MNHNY and CDR2 SVGAGI (reference sequence). V lost 4 bases to trimming and J lost 2 bases; unmatched junction nucleotides: 4. CDR3 sequence: CASSSPTSGTYNEQFF. DNA of the CDR3: TGTGCCAGCAGTTCGCCGACTAGCGGGACCTACAATGAGCAGTTCTTC.